Below, 19 T cell receptor beta chains from the same sample are listed, as sequenced in a study of blood T cells in healthy people across ages. The authors ran a second PCR of about 7 to 11 cycles using a sample-barcoded 5' primer and a J-beta primer mix. TCRdb re-analysed the 5' RACE reads in MiXCR, keeping a single row per CDR3 protein. The table has approximately 580,000 distinct CDR3 sequences, 24% seen once; the top ten hold around 10%. The data were also submitted as part of a second study, on T cells of mothers and their children.

Material for sequencing was blood. The receptors originated from a boy aged 5 to 17 in good health.

The chain couples TRBV4-3 to TRBJ2-5, with D possibly TRBD1 on 5 matching bases. V was trimmed by 0 bases and J by 5 bases, leaving 13 bases between them. This CDR3 contains 15 residues. Germline V gene lookup returns CDR1 LGHNA and CDR2 YSLEER. The CDR3 bases are TGCGCCAGCAGCCAAGAATTTAGGGGATACGAGACCCAGTACTTC. Encoded protein: CASSQEFRGYETQYF.

CDR3 DNA: TGCAGTGCTAGGGGGTGGACTGATGAGCAGTACTTC. Translating gives CSARGWTDEQYF. This chain joins TRBV20-1 and TRBJ2-7; weak D call: TRBD2 (5 bases). Germline V lookup: CDR1 DFQATT, CDR2 SNEGSKA (reference sequence). V gave up 3 bases and J gave up 7 bases, with 13 bases separating them. This CDR3 is 12 amino acids long.

The rearrangement uses TRBV6-5 and TRBJ1-5; TRBD1 matches at 7 bases. Germline CDR1 and CDR2: MNHEY and SVGAGI. With V trimmed by 2 bases and J by 4 bases, 2 bases remained unmatched. There are 14 residues in the CDR3. The chain's CDR3 is CASSYGTANQPQHF. CDR3 DNA: TGTGCCAGCAGTTACGGGACAGCAAATCAGCCCCAGCATTTT.

The chain links TRBV5-6 to TRBJ2-2, with TRBD1 as a possible D gene (6 bases). Germline assignment: CDR1 SGHDT and CDR2 YYEEEE. V lost 1 base and J 9 bases, leaving 13 bases between the germline ends. The length of the CDR3 is 14 residues. CDR3 DNA: TGTGCCAGCAGCTTGCAGGGGCACGTCAGGGAGCTGTTTTTT. Protein product: CASSLQGHVRELFF.

In its sample, this clonotype was seen a few times. The junction differs from germline at one of its ends, possibly a read error. The rearrangement links TRBV6-2 or TRBV6-3 to TRBJ2-7; D call uncertain. The CDR3 has 12 amino acids. CDR1 MNHEY and CDR2 SVGEGT come from the germline V gene. Here the CDR3 reads CASSYLFYEQYF. The CDR3 region has the DNA TGTGCCAGCAGTTACTTATTCTACGAACAGTACTTC.

Points on this clonotype: Since a much larger clone is just one base distant, this may be a read error. The rearrangement uses TRBV7-8 and TRBJ2-5; unclear D gene. CDR3 length equals 14 residues. Germline V lookup: CDR1 SGHVS, CDR2 FQNEAQ. The CDR3 reads CASSLASQEEPQYF. The CDR3 region has the DNA TGTGCCAGCAGCTTAGCATCCCAGGAAGAGCCCCAGTACTTC.

This clonotype has a handful of counts. The J gene is TRBJ2-1, the V gene TRBV11-2; no reliable D call. Matching the DNA end better, TRBJ2-5 makes the J call doubtful. The CDR3 covers 15 residues. From germline, CDR1 is SGHAT and CDR2 FQNNGV. CDR3 sequence: CASSLGAPSAETQYF. The CDR3 DNA reads TGTGCCAGCAGCTTAGGTGCGCCCTCGGCTGAGACCCAGTACTTC.

This clonotype was seen ten or more times. The genes are TRBV2 and TRBJ1-6, with a possible D match to TRBD1 (5 bases). This CDR3 is 14 amino acids long. The V and J ends lost 3 bases and 3 bases respectively, with 6 bases between them. Germline loops: CDR1 SNHLY, CDR2 FYNNEI. For the CDR3, the DNA is TGTGCCAGCAGTGACAGGGACTATAATTCACCCCTCCACTTT. It is translated as CASSDRDYNSPLHF.

This clonotype was counted only a few times. The chain couples TRBV9 to TRBJ2-7; 7 bases map to TRBD1. The V gene's germline CDR1 is SGDLS and CDR2 YYNGEE. Unmatched junction bases numbered 9, after V lost 3 bases and J lost 3 bases. The length of the CDR3 is 15 residues. CDR3 sequence: CASSADTGVGYEQYF. CDR3 sequence (DNA): TGTGCCAGCAGCGCGGATACAGGGGTGGGCTACGAGCAGTACTTC.

This chain uses TRBV28 with TRBJ2-3, with D perhaps TRBD1 (5 bases). Germline loops: CDR1 MDHEN, CDR2 SYDVKM. Trimming removed 2 bases from V and 3 bases from J, with 12 bases in between. This CDR3 is 15 amino acids long. The CDR3 protein is CASSLRTRNTDTQYF. CDR3 nucleotide sequence: TGTGCCAGCAGTTTAAGGACAAGGAATACAGATACGCAGTATTTT. The entire variable domain, with the rest obtained from reference TRBV28 and TRBJ2-3, is as follows: DVKVTQSSRYLVKRTGEKVFLECVQDMDHENMFWYRQDPGLGLRLIYFSYDVKMKEKGDIPEGYSVSREKKERFSLILESASTNQTSMYLCASSLRTRNTDTQYFGPGTRLTVL.

This clonotype was found a few times. This chain links TRBV4-1 with TRBJ2-7; possibly TRBD2 for D (5 bases). The V gene lost 1 base and the J gene lost 0 bases, with 13 bases spanning the gap. The CDR3 has 16 amino acids. Germline CDR1 is MGHRA and CDR2 is YSYEKL. In DNA form, the CDR3 reads TGCGCCAGCAGCCAAGGAGAGCGGAGGAGCTCCTACGAGCAGTACTTC. Translated, it gives CASSQGERRSSYEQYF.

The chain couples TRBV20-1 to TRBJ2-1; TRBD1 or TRBD2 may be the D gene (5 bases each). V shed 6 bases and J shed 5 bases, with 11 bases lying between them. This CDR3 has 12 residues. From germline, CDR1 is DFQATT and CDR2 SNEGSKA (reference sequence). The CDR3 region is CSAAGTHNEQFF. The CDR3 DNA is TGCAGTGCCGCCGGGACCCACAATGAGCAGTTCTTC.

This clonotype was observed at least ten times. The rearrangement joins TRBV7-2 to TRBJ2-5; D unclear. Germline assignment: CDR1 SGHTA and CDR2 FQGNSA. This CDR3 comprises 12 residues. Trimming left V 1 base short and J 3 bases short, with 3 bases between. The CDR3 DNA follows: TGTGCCAGCAGCTTAGTGGAAGAGACCCAGTACTTC. This sequence encodes CASSLVEETQYF.

The CDR3 protein is CSVAPGQAYTEAFF. Here the CDR3 DNA reads TGCAGCGTTGCCCCGGGACAGGCGTACACTGAAGCTTTCTTT. The chain uses TRBV29-1 and TRBJ1-1; 8 bases agree with TRBD1. The germline V gene has CDR1 SQVTM and CDR2 ANQGSEA. Trimming at V came to 4 bases and at J to 3 bases, leaving 7 bases not matched to a gene. The length of the CDR3 is 14 residues.

This clonotype was seen more than once but under ten times. This chain uses TRBV7-8 with TRBJ2-3; D call uncertain. The germline V gene has CDR1 SGHVS and CDR2 FQNEAQ. Deletions cut 4 bases from V and 1 base from J, with 6 bases between. This CDR3 is 13 amino acids long. The CDR3 reads CASSWAGTDTQYF. In DNA form, the CDR3 reads TGTGCCAGCAGCTGGGCGGGCACAGATACGCAGTATTTT.

The rearrangement joins TRBV20-1 to TRBJ2-5; 13 bases line up with TRBD2. CDR1 and CDR2 (germline): DFQATT, SNEGSKA (reference sequence). The CDR3 contains 16 residues. Losses at the gene ends were 2 bases for V and 1 base for J; bases not matched to a gene: 4. CDR3 nucleotides: TGCAGTGCTAGACCGACTAGCGGGAGGACCCAAGAGACCCAGTACTTC. Translation: CSARPTSGRTQETQYF.

This clonotype has only a few counts. The junction and the germline gene differ at one end; a read error may be behind it. This chain links TRBV7-7 with TRBJ2-5, with 8 positions matching TRBD2. CDR1 is SSHAT and CDR2 is FNYEAQ in the germline V gene (reference sequence). The CDR3 is made up of 14 amino acids. The CDR3 DNA follows: TGTGCTAGCAGCTTAATAGCGGGGTCGGGGACCCAGTACTTC. It translates to CASSLIAGSGTQYF.

V and J are TRBV4-1 and TRBJ2-5, with 15 bases that match TRBD2. The V gene's germline CDR1 is MGHRA and CDR2 YSYEKL. The CDR3 spans 18 residues. The V and J ends lost 3 bases and 2 bases, in that order; junction bases with no gene match: 7. CDR3 DNA sequence: TGCGCCAGCAGCCAGTGGACTAGCGGGAGGGCCCTACAAGAGACCCAGTACTTC. Its protein is CASSQWTSGRALQETQYF.

This clonotype was detected ten times or more. This chain links TRBV5-1 with TRBJ2-5; D may be TRBD1 or TRBD2 (6 bases each). Trimming took off 4 bases at V and 3 bases at J, with 10 bases between the two ends. The CDR3 totals 13 residues. Germline CDR1 SGHRS, CDR2 YFSETQ. The CDR3, as DNA: TGCGCCAGCAGCCTGAGGGGGGAAGAGACCCAGTACTTC. As protein: CASSLRGEETQYF.